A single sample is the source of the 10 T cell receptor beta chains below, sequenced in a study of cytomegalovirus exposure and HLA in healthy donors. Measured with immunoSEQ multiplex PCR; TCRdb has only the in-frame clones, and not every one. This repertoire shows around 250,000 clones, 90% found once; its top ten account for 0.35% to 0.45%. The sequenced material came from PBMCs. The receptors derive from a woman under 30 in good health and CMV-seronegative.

The CDR3 DNA is TGTGCCAGCAGTGTCGGGACATACCCTACCTACGGCTACACCTTC. Encoded protein: CASSVGTYPTYGYTF. This sequence joins TRBV6-4 and TRBJ1-2, with D perhaps TRBD1 (6 bases). V lost 4 bases, J lost 8 bases, and 20 bases lay in between. The CDR3 extends over 15 amino acids. Germline CDR1 reads MRHNA; CDR2 reads SNTAGT.

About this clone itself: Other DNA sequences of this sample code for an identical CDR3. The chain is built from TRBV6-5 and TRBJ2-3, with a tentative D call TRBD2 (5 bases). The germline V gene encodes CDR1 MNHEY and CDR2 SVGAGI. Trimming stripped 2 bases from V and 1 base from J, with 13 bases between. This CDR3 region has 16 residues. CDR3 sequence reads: CASSYGAGVGTDTQYF. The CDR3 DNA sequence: TGTGCCAGCAGTTACGGCGCGGGCGTTGGCACAGATACGCAGTATTTT.

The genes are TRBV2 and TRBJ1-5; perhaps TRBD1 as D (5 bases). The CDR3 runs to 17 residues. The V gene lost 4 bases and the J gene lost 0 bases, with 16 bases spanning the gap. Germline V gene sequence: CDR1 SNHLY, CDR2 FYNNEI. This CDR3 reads CASSAGRALYSNQPQHF. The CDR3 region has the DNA TGTGCCAGCAGTGCCGGCAGGGCCCTCTATAGCAATCAGCCCCAGCATTTT.

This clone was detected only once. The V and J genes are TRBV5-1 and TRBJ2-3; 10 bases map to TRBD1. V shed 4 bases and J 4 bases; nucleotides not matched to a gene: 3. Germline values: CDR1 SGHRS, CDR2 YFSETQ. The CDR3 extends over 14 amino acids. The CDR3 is CASSVGQGSDTQYF. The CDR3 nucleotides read TGCGCCAGCAGCGTGGGACAGGGGTCAGATACGCAGTATTTT.

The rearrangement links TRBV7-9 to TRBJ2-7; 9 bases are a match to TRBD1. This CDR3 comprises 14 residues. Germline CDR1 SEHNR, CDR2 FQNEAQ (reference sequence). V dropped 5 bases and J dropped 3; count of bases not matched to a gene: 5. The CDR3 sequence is CASSHRDRVYEQYF. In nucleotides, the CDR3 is TGTGCCAGCAGCCACCGGGACAGGGTCTACGAGCAGTACTTC.

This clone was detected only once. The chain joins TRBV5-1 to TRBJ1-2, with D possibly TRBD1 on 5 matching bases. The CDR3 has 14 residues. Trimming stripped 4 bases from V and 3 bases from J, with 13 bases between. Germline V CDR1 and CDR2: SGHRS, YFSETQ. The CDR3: CASSLAGRDYGYTF. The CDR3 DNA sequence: TGCGCCAGCAGCCTGGCGGGCAGGGACTATGGCTACACCTTC.

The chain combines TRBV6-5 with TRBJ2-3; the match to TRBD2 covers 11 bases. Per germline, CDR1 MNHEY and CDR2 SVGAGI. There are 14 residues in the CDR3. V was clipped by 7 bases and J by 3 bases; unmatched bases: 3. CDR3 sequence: CASKLAGATDTQYF. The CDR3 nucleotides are TGTGCCAGCAAACTAGCGGGGGCGACAGATACGCAGTATTTT.

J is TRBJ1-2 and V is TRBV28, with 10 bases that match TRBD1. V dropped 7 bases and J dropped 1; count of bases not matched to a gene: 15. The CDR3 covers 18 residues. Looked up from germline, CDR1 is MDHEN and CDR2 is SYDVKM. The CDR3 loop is CASTPVGTGVTYNYGYTF. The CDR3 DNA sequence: TGTGCCAGCACCCCGGTAGGGACAGGGGTCACCTATAACTATGGCTACACCTTC.

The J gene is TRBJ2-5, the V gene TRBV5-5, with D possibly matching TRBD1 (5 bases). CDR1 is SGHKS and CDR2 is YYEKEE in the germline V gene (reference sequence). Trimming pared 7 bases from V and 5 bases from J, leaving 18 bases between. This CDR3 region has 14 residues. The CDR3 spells CASRVELGRETQYF. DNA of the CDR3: TGTGCCAGCCGCGTCGAACTGGGGCGGGAGACCCAGTACTTC. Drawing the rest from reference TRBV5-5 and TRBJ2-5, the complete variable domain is DAGVTQSPTHLIKTRGQQVTLRCSPISGHKSVSWYQQVLGQGPQFIFQYYEKEERGRGNFPDRFSARQFPNYSSELNVNALLLGDSALYLCASRVELGRETQYFGPGTRLLVL.

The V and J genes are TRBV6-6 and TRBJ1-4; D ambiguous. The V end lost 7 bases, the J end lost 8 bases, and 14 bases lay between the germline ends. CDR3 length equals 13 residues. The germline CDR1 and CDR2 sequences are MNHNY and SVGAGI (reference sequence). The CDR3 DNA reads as TGTGCCAGCATCGCCGGGTCCAGCGAAAAACTGTTTTTT. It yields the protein CASIAGSSEKLFF.